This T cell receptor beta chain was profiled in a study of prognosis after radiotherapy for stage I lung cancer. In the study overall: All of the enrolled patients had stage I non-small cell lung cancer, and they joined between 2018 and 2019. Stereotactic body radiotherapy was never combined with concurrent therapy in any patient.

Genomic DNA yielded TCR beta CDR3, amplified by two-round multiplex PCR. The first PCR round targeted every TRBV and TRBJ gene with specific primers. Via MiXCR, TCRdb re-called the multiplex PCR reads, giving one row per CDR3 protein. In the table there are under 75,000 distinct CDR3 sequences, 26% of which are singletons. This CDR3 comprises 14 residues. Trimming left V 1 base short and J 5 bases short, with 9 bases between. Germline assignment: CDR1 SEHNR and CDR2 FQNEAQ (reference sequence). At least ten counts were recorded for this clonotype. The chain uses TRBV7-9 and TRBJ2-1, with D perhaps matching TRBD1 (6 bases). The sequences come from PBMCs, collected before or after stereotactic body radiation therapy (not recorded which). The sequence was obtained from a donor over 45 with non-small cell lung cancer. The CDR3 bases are TGTGCCAGCAGCTTAGGAGGGGGAGACAATGAGCAGTTCTTC. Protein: CASSLGGGDNEQFF.